The 30 T cell receptor beta chains below all came from one sample that was sequenced in a study of T-cell reconstitution after alpha-beta-depleted transplantation in children. The TCRbeta library incorporated unique molecular identifiers. TCRdb processed the PCR reads anew with MiXCR; each CDR3 protein has one entry. The sample holds about 980,000 distinct CDR3 sequences; about 30% are singletons and the top ten take roughly 27%. Sequences were derived from PBMCs, mostly from graft donor cells, sampled 360 days after TCRalphabeta/CD19-depleted stem cell transplant. These receptors were obtained from a boy less than two years old who had a stem cell transplant for SCID, so the T cells may come from the graft donor.

In its sample, this clonotype was seen a few times. The chain recombines TRBV20-1 with TRBJ2-1; D assignment may be TRBD1 or TRBD2 (5 bases each). Per germline, CDR1 DFQATT and CDR2 SNEGSKA (reference sequence). V dropped 7 bases and J dropped 0 bases, with 13 bases sitting between them. This CDR3 is built from 14 residues. For the CDR3, the DNA is TGCAGTGGCAAGGGGAGCCACTCCTACAATGAGCAGTTCTTC. As protein: CSGKGSHSYNEQFF.

J is TRBJ1-5 and V is TRBV20-1; maybe TRBD1 (6 bases). The CDR3 is 13 amino acids. The V end was cut by 1 base, the J end by 7 bases, with 11 bases between. CDR1 is DFQATT and CDR2 is SNEGSKA in the germline V gene (reference sequence). The CDR3 reads CSARGGGVQPQHF. The CDR3 DNA is TGCAGTGCTAGAGGGGGGGGCGTGCAGCCCCAGCATTTT.

The chain employs TRBV20-1 and TRBJ2-7, with a weak D call TRBD2 (5 bases). Trimming left V 3 bases short and J 5 bases short, with 17 bases between. The germline V gene has CDR1 DFQATT and CDR2 SNEGSKA (reference sequence). This CDR3 has 14 residues. CDR3 DNA sequence: TGCAGTGCTAGGTCGGCCCTAGCTCGTGACGAGCAGTACTTC. This codes for CSARSALARDEQYF.

The rearrangement links TRBV27 to TRBJ2-3; D is uncertain. The CDR3 has 13 residues. Germline-derived CDR1 and CDR2 are MNHEY and SMNVEV (reference sequence). V was pared by 2 bases and J by 4 bases, with 7 bases between. CDR3 in amino acids: CASSLKFADTQYF. The CDR3 nucleotides read TGTGCCAGCAGTTTAAAATTCGCAGATACGCAGTATTTT.

V usage is TRBV5-1 and J usage is TRBJ2-7; D may be TRBD1 (6 bases). The CDR3 is made up of 16 amino acids. Looked up from germline, CDR1 is SGHRS and CDR2 is YFSETQ. V lost 0 bases to trimming and J lost 1 base, with 14 bases between them. CDR3 in DNA: TGCGCCAGCAGCTTGGTTACAGGGCTCGTTTCCTACGAGCAGTACTTC. Protein sequence: CASSLVTGLVSYEQYF.

This chain's CDR3 is CATSRTRGVSNAEQYF. The CDR3 DNA reads TGTGCCACCAGCAGAACCCGGGGAGTTTCGAACGCCGAGCAGTACTTC. The rearrangement joins TRBV15 to TRBJ2-7; D is possibly TRBD2 (5 bases). Germline V lookup: CDR1 LNHNV, CDR2 YYDKDF (reference sequence). The V gene lost 2 bases and the J gene lost 6 bases, with 20 bases spanning the gap. The CDR3 is made up of 16 amino acids.

This clonotype has a handful of counts. V usage is TRBV5-4 and J usage is TRBJ2-3, with TRBD1 matching 8 bases. Trimming at V came to 4 bases and at J to 4 bases, leaving 11 bases not matched to a gene. Per the germline V gene, CDR1 is SGHNT and CDR2 is YYREEE (reference sequence). The CDR3 spans 16 residues. The CDR3 nucleotides read TGTGCCAGCAGCGTCGCAGGACAGGGCGCCGCAGATACGCAGTATTTT. Its protein is CASSVAGQGAADTQYF.

The chain links TRBV12-3 or TRBV12-4 to TRBJ2-4, with TRBD1 identical over 8 bases. This CDR3 is built from 15 residues. V dropped 6 bases and J dropped 8; count of bases not matched to a gene: 12. CDR3 loop: CASREQGGAADIQYF. CDR3 nucleotides: TGTGCCAGCAGGGAACAGGGGGGCGCAGCGGACATTCAGTACTTC.

The chain joins TRBV28 to TRBJ2-1; D unresolved. Germline loops: CDR1 MDHEN, CDR2 SYDVKM. The germline V and J ends were trimmed by 5 bases and 0 bases, with 11 bases remaining between them. The CDR3 consists of 15 residues. The CDR3 region is CASSITMGSYNEQFF. CDR3 nucleotide sequence: TGTGCCAGCAGTATTACTATGGGCTCCTACAATGAGCAGTTCTTC. Together with reference TRBV28 and TRBJ2-1, the CDR3 gives the full variable domain: DVKVTQSSRYLVKRTGEKVFLECVQDMDHENMFWYRQDPGLGLRLIYFSYDVKMKEKGDIPEGYSVSREKKERFSLILESASTNQTSMYLCASSITMGSYNEQFFGPGTRLTVL.

The genes are TRBV28 and TRBJ2-1; the match to TRBD2 covers 9 bases. Germline V gene data show CDR1 as MDHEN and CDR2 as SYDVKM. J gave up 10 bases and V 3 bases, and 7 bases lay outside the gene matches. The CDR3 covers 14 residues. The CDR3 DNA is TGTGCCAGCAGTTTGGGGACTAGCATCGGGGAGCAGTTCTTC. Its protein product is CASSLGTSIGEQFF.

This CDR3 is CASSLTGTDSSQFF. CDR3 in DNA: TGCGCCAGCAGCTTGACCGGGACAGATTCTTCGCAGTTCTTC. This sequence joins TRBV5-1 and TRBJ2-1; 7 nucleotides match TRBD1. Germline CDR1 SGHRS, CDR2 YFSETQ. This CDR3 contains 14 residues. V shed 1 base, J shed 12 bases, and the junction held 10 bases outside the gene matches.

J is TRBJ1-2 and V is TRBV29-1; D is uncertain. Per the germline V gene, CDR1 is SQVTM and CDR2 is ANQGSEA. There are 12 residues in the CDR3. V gave up 6 bases and J gave up 2 bases, with 10 bases separating them. The CDR3 region is CSVSSNNYGYTF. In DNA, the CDR3 is TGCAGCGTGTCCTCGAACAACTATGGCTACACCTTC.

This clonotype was seen more than once but under ten times. The chain carries TRBV6-2 or TRBV6-3 and TRBJ2-2, with D unresolved. V was cut by 1 base and J by 4 bases, with 4 bases left in between. Germline loops: CDR1 MNHEY, CDR2 SVGEGT. This CDR3 is built from 13 residues. The CDR3 DNA reads as TGTGCCAGCAGTTACTTAGTCACCGGGGAGCTGTTTTTT. Translated, it gives CASSYLVTGELFF.

This clonotype appeared a few times. This chain joins TRBV9 and TRBJ2-1; 9 bases match TRBD2. The CDR3 length is 20 residues. CDR1 and CDR2 from the germline V gene are SGDLS and YYNGEE. The V gene end was trimmed by 2 bases and the J gene end by 0 bases; junction bases not matched to a gene: 15. The CDR3 loop is CASSVLPVAGGPGSYNEQFF. CDR3 in DNA: TGTGCCAGCAGCGTCCTCCCCGTGGCGGGGGGGCCGGGCTCCTACAATGAGCAGTTCTTC.

This clonotype was detected many times. The chain combines TRBV6-5 with TRBJ2-5; the D is unclear. The CDR3 runs 11 residues. Germline CDR1 is MNHEY and CDR2 is SVGAGI. With 6 bases removed from V and 5 bases from J, the gap between germline ends came to 7 bases. Here the CDR3 reads CASSSWETQYF. CDR3 nucleotides: TGTGCCAGCAGCTCTTGGGAGACCCAGTACTTC.

The genes are TRBV12-3 or TRBV12-4 and TRBJ2-1; D possibly matches TRBD1 or TRBD2 (6 bases each). V lost 3 bases and J 5 bases, leaving 17 bases between the germline ends. The CDR3 runs to 16 residues. The CDR3: CASSFRGALYNNEQFF. The CDR3 region has the DNA TGTGCCAGCAGTTTTAGGGGGGCCCTGTATAACAATGAGCAGTTCTTC.

The chain has TRBV12-3 or TRBV12-4 and TRBJ2-7; D is possibly TRBD1 or TRBD2 (5 bases each). Trimming took off 5 bases at V and 1 base at J, with 24 bases between the two ends. This CDR3 has 18 amino acids. CDR3 amino acids: CASSHRLGPPWKSYEQYF. The CDR3 DNA follows: TGTGCCAGCAGTCATAGGCTGGGACCCCCTTGGAAGTCCTACGAGCAGTACTTC.

V usage is TRBV28 and J usage is TRBJ1-5; 7 bases are shared with TRBD1. V lost 4 bases and J lost 0; bases outside the gene matches: 9. Germline assignment: CDR1 MDHEN and CDR2 SYDVKM. This CDR3 is 17 amino acids long. The CDR3 sequence is CASSSLPDRVSNQPQHF. In DNA, the CDR3 is TGTGCCAGCAGTTCCCTCCCCGACAGGGTTAGCAATCAGCCCCAGCATTTT.

This clonotype was counted only a few times. The V gene is TRBV27, the J gene TRBJ2-7; D may be TRBD1 or TRBD2 (5 bases each). The V gene lost 7 bases and the J gene lost 2 bases, with 21 bases spanning the gap. CDR1 is MNHEY, CDR2 SMNVEV, per germline (reference sequence). This CDR3 has 16 residues. The CDR3, as DNA: TGTGCCAGCACCCCCTCGGTCGGGACGGTGCCCTACGAGCAGTACTTC. Protein: CASTPSVGTVPYEQYF.

This clonotype was counted only a few times. The gene calls are TRBV11-2 and TRBJ2-1; TRBD2 might be the D (5 bases). This CDR3 region has 16 residues. V was pared by 1 base and J by 3 bases, with 13 bases between. The germline CDR1 and CDR2 sequences are SGHAT and FQNNGV. The CDR3 DNA sequence: TGTGCCAGCAGCTTAGTATGGAGGCCATACTACAATGAGCAGTTCTTC. This sequence encodes CASSLVWRPYYNEQFF.

V usage is TRBV5-1 and J usage is TRBJ1-5, with TRBD1 as a possible D gene (6 bases). Germline-derived CDR1 and CDR2 are SGHRS and YFSETQ. V was trimmed by 0 bases and J by 3 bases, leaving 13 bases between them. The CDR3 extends over 16 amino acids. The CDR3 bases are TGCGCCAGCAGCTTGGTGGACAGTCTATTCAATCAGCCCCAGCATTTT. Amino acids: CASSLVDSLFNQPQHF.

This clonotype was observed a few times. V gene TRBV20-1 combines with J gene TRBJ2-7, with D possibly matching TRBD2 (5 bases). There are 13 residues in the CDR3. Germline V gene data show CDR1 as DFQATT and CDR2 as SNEGSKA (reference sequence). The ends were cut back, 3 bases at V and 3 bases at J, with 12 bases in the middle. CDR3 amino acids: CSARAGVDYEQYF. DNA of the CDR3: TGCAGTGCTAGGGCCGGGGTCGACTACGAGCAGTACTTC.

The genes are TRBV4-1 and TRBJ2-7; possible D gene TRBD1, 5 bases. Between the trimmed V and J ends, which lost 0 bases and 4 bases, there was a span of 10 bases. The CDR3 has 14 amino acids. Germline loops: CDR1 MGHRA, CDR2 YSYEKL. The CDR3 region has the DNA TGCGCCAGCAGCCAAGATACAGGACGATACGAGCAGTACTTC. Translated: CASSQDTGRYEQYF.

This clonotype was recorded only once. The chain joins TRBV7-9 to TRBJ2-3; 8 nucleotides match TRBD2. This CDR3 is 15 amino acids long. Looked up from germline, CDR1 is SEHNR and CDR2 is FQNEAQ (reference sequence). The J segment lost 6 bases and the V segment lost 5 bases, leaving 10 bases of the junction unmatched. The CDR3 coding sequence is TGTGCCAGCAGCGACTCATGGCGGGGGGTCGATACGCAGTATTTT. It translates to CASSDSWRGVDTQYF.

J is TRBJ1-4 and V is TRBV7-9; possibly TRBD1 for D (5 bases). Germline loops: CDR1 SEHNR, CDR2 FQNEAQ (reference sequence). This CDR3 region has 15 residues. The V end lost 4 bases, the J end lost 6 bases, and 15 bases lay between the germline ends. The CDR3 DNA reads TGTGCCAGCAGCTCTAATCCGGGACCCGATGAAAAACTGTTTTTT. Its translation: CASSSNPGPDEKLFF. The full variable domain, in which reference TRBV7-9 and TRBJ1-4 provide the parts outside the CDR3, is DTGVSQNPRHKITKRGQNVTFRCDPISEHNRLYWYRQTLGQGPEFLTYFQNEAQLEKSRLLSDRFSAERPKGSFSTLEIQRTEQGDSAMYLCASSSNPGPDEKLFFGSGTQLSVL.

This clonotype was recorded a few times. Here the CDR3 reads CASSFTATSSTDTQYF. Here the CDR3 DNA reads TGTGCCAGCAGTTTTACAGCCACTTCTAGCACAGATACGCAGTATTTT. The chain recombines TRBV12-3 or TRBV12-4 with TRBJ2-3; D unclear. The CDR3 has 16 amino acids. Trimming cost V 3 bases and J 0 bases, with 13 bases left between them.

CDR3 nucleotides: TGTGCCAGCAGCTTGGGGGTCAGGACAGGCGACTCCTACGAGCAGTACTTC. This translates into CASSLGVRTGDSYEQYF. This rearrangement joins TRBV7-9 to TRBJ2-7, with 7 bases matching TRBD1. V trimming: 3 bases; J trimming: 0 bases; junction bases outside the gene matches: 11. The CDR3 totals 17 residues. CDR1 and CDR2 (germline): SEHNR, FQNEAQ (reference sequence).

The V and J genes are TRBV27 and TRBJ1-6; weak D call: TRBD1 (6 bases). Trimming removed 0 bases at V and 4 bases at J, with 13 bases between. Per germline, CDR1 MNHEY and CDR2 SMNVEV (reference sequence). The CDR3 covers 17 residues. The CDR3 spells CASSLSKQGIYNSPLHF. The CDR3 bases are TGTGCCAGCAGTTTATCCAAACAGGGAATATATAATTCACCCCTCCACTTT.

This clonotype was counted between two and nine times. J is TRBJ1-5 and V is TRBV12-3 or TRBV12-4; the match to TRBD1 covers 7 bases. The CDR3 length is 15 residues. Trimming took 4 bases from V and 0 from J; bases not matched to a gene: 3. This chain's CDR3 is CASSWGQYSNQPQHF. The CDR3 DNA sequence: TGTGCCAGCAGTTGGGGACAGTATAGCAATCAGCCCCAGCATTTT.

The rearrangement links TRBV5-1 to TRBJ2-1; 8 nucleotides align to TRBD1. The V and J ends lost 6 bases and 7 bases, in that order; junction bases with no gene match: 12. The V gene's germline CDR1 is SGHRS and CDR2 YFSETQ. The length of the CDR3 is 15 residues. In DNA, the CDR3 is TGCGCCAGCACCACACTGACAGGGGCGGCGAATGAGCAGTTCTTC. Its translation is CASTTLTGAANEQFF.